This TCR beta chain was captured in a study of human T cells and chemical hapten exposure. On the study more broadly: Patch tests put 0.01% DPC on the upper back, and the results were checked at 6 days.

MiXCR, applied by TCRdb to the RACE reads, yields one record per CDR3 protein. The data contain some 360,000 distinct CDR3 sequences, approximately 5.1% of them singletons. As regards this clonotype: Its antigen is currently unknown. One end of the junction fails to match germline, which may point to a read error.

The germline gives CDR1 MDHEN, CDR2 SYDVKM. The CDR3 extends over 12 amino acids. Overall study findings and caveats: Controls had significantly fewer large CDR3 similarity clusters than were formed by expanded TCRs. Donors' alopecia may make their immune response differ from healthy people's.

The time point denotes: pre-sensitization, week 0. Treatment specified: therapeutic diphenylcyclopropenone sensitization with weekly scalp DPC. Staff drew blood before applying each patch test. Sequencing was performed on whole blood, taken in connection with sensitization to the hapten diphenylcyclopropenone (DPC). The clonotype was recovered from a woman aged 45-65 years with alopecia areata. Some clones in this sample may be carry-over from other donors' samples. The chain combines TRBV28 with TRBJ2-1; D might be TRBD2 (6 bases). The CDR3 reads CASSIGGNDQFF. CDR3 nucleotides: TGTGCCAGCAGTATCGGGGGAAATGATCAGTTCTTC.